The 7 T cell receptor beta chains below all came from one sample that was sequenced in a study of cytomegalovirus exposure and HLA in healthy donors. 13 Jbeta primers and 60 Vbeta primers were used for the PCR. TCRdb's table, derived via immunoSEQ multiplex PCR, lists solely in-frame clones and lacks some. With 53,000 or so clones in the sample, the ten largest clones hold around 12%. Sequenced material: PBMCs. The source of these receptors is a man aged 18 to 30 in good health and CMV-seropositive.

J is TRBJ1-2 and V is TRBV6-1, with a tentative D call TRBD1 (6 bases). V was cut by 6 bases and J by 4 bases, with 15 bases left in between. This CDR3 is built from 14 residues. Germline assignment: CDR1 MNHNS and CDR2 SASEGT. CDR3 DNA sequence: TGTGCCAGCAGGACGACAGGCTTCGGCTATGGCTACACCTTC. Amino acid sequence: CASRTTGFGYGYTF.

The V call is TRBV5-6, the J call TRBJ1-1; D remains unclear. The V gene's germline CDR1 is SGHDT and CDR2 YYEEEE. This CDR3 is 13 amino acids long. V was trimmed by 2 bases and J by 1 base, leaving 6 bases between them. CDR3 DNA: TGTGCCAGCAGCTTCACATGGAACACTGAAGCTTTCTTT. The encoded protein is CASSFTWNTEAFF.

A remark on this clone: Additional DNA sequences in this sample encode the identical CDR3. The chain couples TRBV29-1 to TRBJ2-7; 7 bases match TRBD2. This CDR3 is built from 11 residues. Germline V gives CDR1 SQVTM, CDR2 ANQGSEA. V lost 5 bases and J lost 6; bases outside the gene matches: 4. The CDR3 loop reads CSVRGRVEQYF. CDR3 bases: TGCAGCGTTCGAGGGAGGGTCGAGCAGTACTTC.

The rearrangement uses TRBV14 and TRBJ1-2, with D possibly being TRBD1 (6 bases). This CDR3 region has 15 residues. Trimming took off 2 bases at V and 5 bases at J, with 15 bases between the two ends. Germline assignment: CDR1 SGHDN and CDR2 FVKESK. The CDR3: CASSQRAGTPYGYTF. Here the CDR3 DNA reads TGTGCCAGCAGCCAAAGAGCCGGGACACCTTATGGCTACACCTTC.

The chain couples TRBV10-3 to TRBJ1-1; weak D call: TRBD1 (5 bases). CDR1 and CDR2 from the germline V gene are ENHRY and SYGVKD. The CDR3 is 18 amino acids. V lost 0 bases, J lost 2 bases, and 19 bases lay in between. The CDR3 reads CAISESNGQGGRNTEAFF. The CDR3 region has the DNA TGTGCCATCAGTGAGTCGAACGGGCAGGGCGGAAGAAACACTGAAGCTTTCTTT.

The chain is built from TRBV2 and TRBJ2-7, with 9 bases fitting TRBD2. This CDR3 spans 15 amino acids. Germline CDR1 reads SNHLY; CDR2 reads FYNNEI. V was clipped by 6 bases and J by 3 bases; unmatched bases: 9. CDR3 in DNA: TGTGCCAGCAGAGTGGGGGCGGGAGGGTTCTACGAGCAGTACTTC. This translates into CASRVGAGGFYEQYF.

The gene calls are TRBV19 and TRBJ1-1, with D perhaps matching TRBD1 (6 bases). The V and J ends lost 4 bases and 1 base respectively, with 13 bases between them. This CDR3 is 15 amino acids long. CDR1 and CDR2 from the germline V gene are LNHDA and SQIVND (reference sequence). Here the CDR3 reads CASSSRGGGNTEAFF. Written as DNA, the CDR3 is TGTGCCAGTAGTAGCAGGGGTGGGGGGAACACTGAAGCTTTCTTT.